Listed here is a single T cell receptor beta chain. The sample belongs to a study of blood T cell repertoires in COVID-19. For the study at large: Some COVID-19 samples were acute and others convalescent; all came from the United States, Italy and Spain. T cells, B-cell-depleted T cells, or PBMCs provided the cDNA or gDNA that served as material.

The assay was immunoSEQ multiplex PCR, and TCRdb's table has in-frame clones only and misses some. The sample has 300,000 to 450,000 clones, about nine tenths seen once. V lost 11 bases and J lost 6; bases outside the gene matches: 8. The CDR3 extends over 13 amino acids. From germline, CDR1 is MDHEN and CDR2 SYDVKM. The chain combines TRBV28 with TRBJ1-4; 8 positions agree with TRBD1. The sequence derives from a woman aged 25 to 39 who had been exposed to COVID-19. The specimen sequenced was PBMCs or T cells enriched from blood (not recorded which). The CDR3 region is CAGQGAFDEKLFF. For the CDR3, the DNA is TGTGCCGGTCAGGGGGCTTTTGATGAAAAACTGTTTTTT.